The sequence of this T cell receptor (beta chain) was determined in a study of identical twins. Study findings and constraints: Out-of-frame TCR alpha sharing observed in monozygotic twins exceeded model estimates. Memory repertoires showed no such pattern, whereas abundant cord blood beta clonotypes carried fewer insertions.

Trimming removed 2 bases from V and 10 bases from J, with 12 bases in between. The length of the CDR3 is 13 residues. CDR1 MGHDK and CDR2 SYGVNS come from the germline V gene. This clonotype occurred many times. Its antigen is as yet unknown. A universal primer site was added by template switching, and unique molecular identifiers were carried by the cDNA. A single record per CDR3 protein comes from TCRdb applying MiXCR to the 5' RACE reads. The sample consists of roughly 630,000 distinct CDR3 sequences, roughly 7.1% of them appearing once. This sample also appeared in a second study, on yellow fever vaccine responses in identical twins. As that report states: Vaccine T cell responses of twins reportedly seemed partly convergent and partly personalized.

This chain uses TRBV25-1 with TRBJ2-1; TRBD1 might be the D (5 bases). The source material was PBMCs. This TCR came from a woman between 18 and 29 years old in good health. The CDR3 region is CASSEMIHREQFF. CDR3 nucleotide sequence: TGTGCCAGCAGTGAAATGATACACAGGGAGCAGTTCTTC.